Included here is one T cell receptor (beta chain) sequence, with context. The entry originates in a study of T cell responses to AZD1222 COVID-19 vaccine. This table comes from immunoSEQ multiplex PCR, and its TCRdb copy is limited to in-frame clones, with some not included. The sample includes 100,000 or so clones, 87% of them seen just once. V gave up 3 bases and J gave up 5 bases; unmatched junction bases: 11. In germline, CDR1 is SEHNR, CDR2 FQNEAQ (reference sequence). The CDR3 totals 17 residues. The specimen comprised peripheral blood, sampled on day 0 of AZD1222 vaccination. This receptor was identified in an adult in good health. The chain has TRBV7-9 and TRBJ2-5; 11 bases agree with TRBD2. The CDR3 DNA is TGTGCCAGCAGCTTGGGGCTAGCGGGAGGAACGAAGGAGACCCAGTACTTC. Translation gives CASSLGLAGGTKETQYF.